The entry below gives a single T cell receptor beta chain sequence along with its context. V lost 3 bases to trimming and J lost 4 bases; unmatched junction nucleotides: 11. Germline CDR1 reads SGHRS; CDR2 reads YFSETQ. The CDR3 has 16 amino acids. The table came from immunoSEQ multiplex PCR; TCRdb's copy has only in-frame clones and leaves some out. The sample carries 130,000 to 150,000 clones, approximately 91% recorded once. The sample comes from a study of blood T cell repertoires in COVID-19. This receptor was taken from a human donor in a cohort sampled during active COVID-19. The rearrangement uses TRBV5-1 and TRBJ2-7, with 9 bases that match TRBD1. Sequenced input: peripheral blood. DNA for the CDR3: TGCGCCAGCAGCTCGGGTGTTGGGACAGGGTTTTACGAGCAGTACTTC. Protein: CASSSGVGTGFYEQYF.